Each of the 23 T cell receptor beta chains below was sequenced from the same sample in a study of T cell changes during pregnancy in multiple sclerosis. Assay: immunoSEQ multiplex PCR; the TCRdb copy retains only in-frame clones and omits some. The table shows about 33,000 clones, with roughly nine tenths occurring only once. The source was CD4+ T cells from peripheral blood mononuclear cells, collected in the second trimester of pregnancy. Every receptor here comes from a female donor in good health, enrolled as a control in a pregnancy study.

J is TRBJ2-7 and V is TRBV4-2; TRBD2 matches at 10 bases. J lost 3 bases, V lost 4 bases, and 6 bases had no gene match. The CDR3 totals 15 residues. Germline CDR1 reads LGHNA; CDR2 reads YNFKEQ. The CDR3 nucleotides are TGTGCCAGCAGCCGAGCTAGCGGGAGTAACTACGAGCAGTACTTC. Protein: CASSRASGSNYEQYF.

The chain uses TRBV11-3 and TRBJ2-3, with 10 bases identical to TRBD1. CDR3 size: 13 residues. Germline CDR1 is SGHNT and CDR2 is YENEEA. V shed 6 bases, J shed 3 bases, and the junction held 0 bases outside the gene matches. Here the CDR3 reads CASRGQGTDTQYF. The CDR3 region has the DNA TGTGCCAGCAGGGGACAGGGGACAGATACGCAGTATTTT.

The J gene is TRBJ2-1, the V gene TRBV4-2; 10 bases fit TRBD1. Germline CDR1 reads LGHNA; CDR2 reads YNFKEQ. V was clipped by 0 bases and J by 1 base; unmatched bases: 6. This CDR3 comprises 18 residues. The CDR3 protein is CASSQDPAGQGSYNEQFF. In nucleotides, the CDR3 is TGTGCCAGCAGCCAAGATCCCGCGGGACAGGGGTCCTACAATGAGCAGTTCTTC.

The gene calls are TRBV5-1 and TRBJ2-7; tentatively, D is TRBD1 (5 bases). This CDR3 spans 14 amino acids. Germline V gives CDR1 SGHRS, CDR2 YFSETQ. V was pared by 5 bases and J by 0 bases, with 12 bases between. CDR3 sequence (DNA): TGCGCCAGCAGAGGGTCAGGGAACTCCTACGAGCAGTACTTC. This translates into CASRGSGNSYEQYF.

This chain joins TRBV30 and TRBJ2-5; TRBD2 might be the D (6 bases). Trimming left V 1 base short and J 4 bases short, with 13 bases between. This CDR3 comprises 14 residues. Germline V lookup: CDR1 GTSNPN, CDR2 SVGIG (reference sequence). CDR3 residues: CAWSGTAGGETQYF. CDR3 bases: TGTGCCTGGAGTGGGACTGCCGGGGGAGAGACCCAGTACTTC.

The chain joins TRBV5-1 to TRBJ1-5, with D unclear. Germline V gene data show CDR1 as SGHRS and CDR2 as YFSETQ. The CDR3 has 13 residues. Deletions cut 2 bases from V and 4 bases from J, with 7 bases between. This chain's CDR3 is CASSLGENQPQHF. DNA of the CDR3: TGCGCCAGCAGCTTAGGAGAGAATCAGCCCCAGCATTTT.

V and J are TRBV7-2 and TRBJ2-3; 12 nucleotides align to TRBD2. CDR1 and CDR2 from the germline V gene are SGHTA and FQGNSA. V was pared by 2 bases and J by 4 bases, with 7 bases of the junction left unmatched. The CDR3 has 17 residues. The CDR3 DNA is TGTGCCAGCAGCTTAAGGGCTAGCGGGGGGGCATCAGATACGCAGTATTTT. Translating it yields CASSLRASGGASDTQYF.

Here the CDR3 DNA reads TGTGCCAGTACAGGGACCGGAGGGCATCAGCCCCAGCATTTT. Protein sequence: CASTGTGGHQPQHF. V is TRBV19 and J is TRBJ1-5, with D maybe TRBD1 (5 bases). Germline-derived CDR1 and CDR2 are LNHDA and SQIVND (reference sequence). Trimming pared 7 bases from V and 5 bases from J, leaving 15 bases between. The CDR3 extends over 14 amino acids.

Here the CDR3 DNA reads TGTGCCAGCACTCGGGACAGGGTTGGAAACTATGGCTACACCTTC. Protein: CASTRDRVGNYGYTF. The V gene is TRBV6-1, the J gene TRBJ1-2; 9 positions match TRBD1. With 7 bases clipped from V and 2 bases from J, the junction kept 8 bases outside the gene matches. CDR3 length equals 15 residues. CDR1 and CDR2 from the germline V gene are MNHNS and SASEGT.

The gene calls are TRBV19 and TRBJ2-5, with 7 bases aligning to TRBD1. With 6 bases clipped from V and 1 base from J, the junction kept 5 bases outside the gene matches. The germline gives CDR1 LNHDA, CDR2 SQIVND (reference sequence). The CDR3 spans 14 residues. The CDR3 sequence is CASRRGQLQETQYF. The CDR3 DNA reads TGTGCCAGTAGAAGGGGACAGCTCCAAGAGACCCAGTACTTC.

The chain is built from TRBV5-1 and TRBJ2-2; no definite D call. Trimming removed 1 base at V and 4 bases at J, with 14 bases between. Germline V CDR1 and CDR2: SGHRS, YFSETQ. This CDR3 is built from 16 residues. The CDR3 bases are TGCGCCAGCAGCTTGAGAAATCGAGAGGTCACCGGGGAGCTGTTTTTT. Residues: CASSLRNREVTGELFF.

This clone was counted once. This CDR3 is CASSSTGGRYNEQFF. The CDR3 DNA follows: TGTGCCAGCAGTTCGACAGGGGGACGATACAATGAGCAGTTCTTC. The chain carries TRBV6-6 and TRBJ2-1, with 9 bases that match TRBD1. The CDR3 spans 15 residues. CDR1 is MNHNY and CDR2 is SVGAGI in the germline V gene (reference sequence). Losses at the gene ends were 4 bases for V and 4 bases for J; bases not matched to a gene: 5.

The chain joins TRBV4-1 to TRBJ1-2; D is unclear. The CDR3 extends over 16 amino acids. CDR1 is MGHRA, CDR2 YSYEKL, per germline. V was trimmed by 0 bases and J by 4 bases, leaving 15 bases between them. The CDR3 reads CASSQDTGITGYGYTF. The CDR3 DNA sequence: TGCGCCAGCAGCCAAGATACGGGGATAACGGGCTATGGCTACACCTTC.

The chain joins TRBV6-1 to TRBJ1-1; D is unresolved. V shed 0 bases and J shed 9 bases, with 14 bases lying between them. This CDR3 contains 14 residues. Per the germline V gene, CDR1 is MNHNS and CDR2 is SASEGT. CDR3 residues: CASSEAGREIQAFF. The CDR3 region has the DNA TGTGCCAGCAGTGAAGCGGGGAGGGAGATTCAAGCTTTCTTT.

The CDR3 DNA sequence: TGTGCCAGTAGTACCCGGGGACGGCGGGACACAGATACGCAGTATTTT. The encoded protein is CASSTRGRRDTDTQYF. The chain is built from TRBV19 and TRBJ2-3, with D possibly being TRBD2 (6 bases). Germline-derived CDR1 and CDR2 are LNHDA and SQIVND (reference sequence). This CDR3 is built from 16 residues. Trimming left V 4 bases short and J 2 bases short, with 16 bases between.

The chain joins TRBV10-3 to TRBJ2-7, with TRBD2 matching over 8 bases. The CDR3 loop spans 15 amino acids. Losses at the gene ends were 8 bases for V and 2 bases for J; bases not matched to a gene: 11. Germline V gene data show CDR1 as ENHRY and CDR2 as SYGVKD. This CDR3 is CAIGRGLAGAYEQYF. The CDR3 bases are TGTGCCATCGGGAGAGGGCTAGCGGGTGCCTACGAGCAGTACTTC.

In its sample, this clone was seen once. The J gene is TRBJ2-1, the V gene TRBV29-1; D is perhaps TRBD2 (5 bases). V was cut by 4 bases and J by 8 bases, with 15 bases left in between. CDR1 is SQVTM and CDR2 is ANQGSEA in the germline V gene. CDR3 size: 13 residues. CDR3 DNA: TGCAGCGTTGGGACTCGAAGGCACCATGAGCAGTTCTTC. This sequence encodes CSVGTRRHHEQFF.

J is TRBJ1-2 and V is TRBV2; 10 nucleotides line up with TRBD1. Per germline, CDR1 SNHLY and CDR2 FYNNEI. Germline trimming cut 2 bases from V and 2 bases from J; bases unmatched to any gene: 5. The CDR3 has 16 amino acids. CDR3 in DNA: TGTGCCAGCAGTGAAACCGGGACAGGGGTAAACTATGGCTACACCTTC. This sequence encodes CASSETGTGVNYGYTF.

This chain uses TRBV29-1 with TRBJ1-3, with D possibly TRBD1 on 6 matching bases. CDR3 length equals 17 residues. The V end was cut by 0 bases, the J end by 1 base, with 16 bases between. The V gene's germline CDR1 is SQVTM and CDR2 ANQGSEA. CDR3 loop: CSVEDWGGAGSGNTIYF. Here the CDR3 DNA reads TGCAGCGTTGAAGATTGGGGGGGGGCAGGATCTGGAAACACCATATATTTT. The complete variable domain, with remaining parts taken from reference TRBV29-1 and TRBJ1-3, reads SAVISQKPSRDICQRGTSLTIQCQVDSQVTMMFWYRQQPGQSLTLIATANQGSEATYESGFVIDKFPISRPNLTFSTLTVSNMSPEDSSIYLCSVEDWGGAGSGNTIYFGEGSWLTVV.

The chain employs TRBV11-2 and TRBJ1-2, with D uncertain. V was cut by 1 base and J by 7 bases, with 10 bases left in between. CDR1 is SGHAT, CDR2 FQNNGV, per germline. The CDR3 length is 13 residues. CDR3 in amino acids: CASSLVDGVGYTF. CDR3 DNA sequence: TGTGCCAGCAGCTTAGTCGACGGGGTTGGCTACACCTTC.

This clone showed up just a few times. The chain links TRBV7-9 to TRBJ1-1, with a tentative D call TRBD1 (6 bases). The CDR3 runs 15 residues. The germline gives CDR1 SEHNR, CDR2 FQNEAQ (reference sequence). V was cut by 5 bases and J by 0 bases, with 13 bases left in between. The CDR3 is CASSPQTGMNTEAFF. Written as DNA, the CDR3 is TGTGCCAGCAGCCCCCAGACAGGAATGAACACTGAAGCTTTCTTT.

This CDR3 reads CASSIQQGGNTIYF. For the CDR3, the DNA is TGTGCCAGTAGTATTCAACAGGGGGGAAACACCATATATTTT. The chain joins TRBV19 to TRBJ1-3, with TRBD1 matching over 7 bases. The CDR3 runs to 14 residues. J was trimmed by 4 bases and V by 3 bases; bases with no gene match: 3. Germline-derived CDR1 and CDR2 are LNHDA and SQIVND (reference sequence).

DNA for the CDR3: TGTGCCAGCAGCGCAGGACTAGCGACAGATACGCAGTATTTT. This gives the protein CASSAGLATDTQYF. The V call is TRBV7-2, the J call TRBJ2-3, with 9 bases matching TRBD2. Germline trimming cut 5 bases from V and 3 bases from J; bases unmatched to any gene: 3. From germline, CDR1 is SGHTA and CDR2 FQGNSA. The CDR3 length is 14 residues.